The clone carrying this T cell receptor beta chain was counted at least ten times. TCRdb re-called the multiplex PCR reads with MiXCR, one entry per CDR3 protein. This sample has 60,000 to 75,000 distinct CDR3 sequences; 57% occur once, and the top ten carry roughly a fifth. The data were obtained in a study of breast tumors, draining lymph nodes, adjacent tissues. The CDR3 spans 15 residues. The V gene's germline CDR1 is SGHRS and CDR2 YFSETQ. After removal of 0 bases from V and 9 bases from J, the junction contained 9 bases not matched to a gene. The material sequenced was breast tumor tissue. This clonotype was obtained from a female donor with breast cancer. Some clones in this sample may be carry-over from other donors' samples. V gene TRBV5-1 combines with J gene TRBJ2-1, with 7 bases fitting TRBD1. The CDR3 sequence: CASSLALTGSAEQFF. CDR3 DNA: TGCGCCAGCAGCTTGGCATTGACAGGGTCGGCTGAGCAGTTCTTC.